Given below is one TCR beta chain in context. Its specificity is not known. V dropped 5 bases and J dropped 11 bases, with 9 bases sitting between them. Germline V gene sequence: CDR1 SGHTA, CDR2 FQGNSA. This CDR3 spans 11 amino acids. The sample is drawn from a study of CD8+ T cells in alopecia areata. Whole-study results and caveats: Whether baseline CD8+ expansion is linked to response remains uncertain, given a single nonresponder.

The treatment here: oral pan-JAK inhibitor, 5-10 mg twice daily. Alopecia areata patients provided lesional scalp punch biopsies and peripheral blood, both collected for the study. cDNA prepared by RNA extraction and subsequent reverse transcription served as the template for sequencing. Clones were sequenced by immunoSEQ multiplex PCR, and TCRdb holds only the in-frame ones, with some missing. Here the sample spans some 240,000 clones, about 58% being singletons. The V gene is TRBV7-2, the J gene TRBJ1-4, with a possible D match to TRBD1 (5 bases). This sequence originates from a human donor with alopecia areata. The sample was CD4+ T cells sorted from blood, taken at week 4, from a patient treated with tofacitinib. CDR3 in amino acids: CASSRGTKLFF. The DNA of the CDR3 is TGTGCCAGCAGCCGCGGGACTAAACTGTTTTTT.